The 18 T cell receptor beta chains in this list originate from one sample, sequenced in a study of monozygotic twins with inflammatory bowel disease. TCRdb reworked the 5' RACE reads into one entry per CDR3 protein, no DNA. Its table records some 150,000 distinct CDR3 sequences. Source material: blood. All receptors come from a human donor with ulcerative colitis or Crohn's disease, or a healthy co-twin of an affected twin (not recorded which).

V and J are TRBV29-1 and TRBJ1-2. This CDR3 has 13 amino acids. Germline CDR1 reads SQVTM; CDR2 reads ANQGSEA. Here the CDR3 reads CSSDEDRGYGYIF.

The V call is TRBV12-3 or TRBV12-4, the J call TRBJ1-5; no DNA is available, so the TRBD1 call from TCRdb remains unchecked. This CDR3 has 19 amino acids. The CDR3 loop is CASSFGLSEDGKSNQPQHF.

The chain is built from TRBV12-3 or TRBV12-4 and TRBJ1-6; the TRBD1 assignment by TCRdb is unverifiable without DNA. CDR3 size: 14 residues. CDR3: CASRTTGGRSPLHF.

This rearrangement joins TRBV7-3 to TRBJ1-4. This CDR3 contains 13 residues. The V gene's germline CDR1 is SGHTA and CDR2 FQGTGA. The CDR3: CASSFGGNEKLFF.

The chain's CDR3 is CASSRYKGLYEQYF. The chain couples TRBV6-1 to TRBJ2-7; the D gene TCRdb calls, TRBD2, cannot be checked with no DNA. The germline gives CDR1 MNHNS, CDR2 SASEGT. This CDR3 comprises 14 residues.

V and J are TRBV5-1 and TRBJ2-7; absent DNA, TCRdb's TRBD2 call cannot be checked. This CDR3 has 17 residues. Germline V gene sequence: CDR1 SGHRS, CDR2 YFSETQ. The CDR3 protein is CASSLGLAGISSYEQYF.

The chain employs TRBV10-3 and TRBJ1-2. Germline-derived CDR1 and CDR2 are ENHRY and SYGVKD. This CDR3 spans 13 amino acids. The CDR3 sequence is CAIRADGLYGYTF.

The rearrangement links TRBV28 to TRBJ2-3; TCRdb calls TRBD1, which cannot be checked without DNA. The V gene's germline CDR1 is MDHEN and CDR2 SYDVKM. This CDR3 has 14 amino acids. CDR3 residues: CASSPNRGGGTQYF.

V is TRBV19 and J is TRBJ1-5. There are 18 residues in the CDR3. Germline V gene sequence: CDR1 LNHDA, CDR2 SQIVND (reference sequence). CDR3: CASSIGRVGGRDNQPQHF.

V usage is TRBV4-1 and J usage is TRBJ1-1; TCRdb reports TRBD1, a call that lacks DNA to check it against. The CDR3 is 16 amino acids. CDR1 and CDR2 from the germline V gene are MGHRA and YSYEKL. CDR3 protein: CASSQPSQGQSTEAFF.

The chain recombines TRBV9 with TRBJ2-2; no DNA is available, so the TRBD2 call from TCRdb remains unchecked. Germline assignment: CDR1 SGDLS and CDR2 YYNGEE. This CDR3 comprises 13 residues. The CDR3 reads CASSGAPDGELFF.

The chain links TRBV11-2 to TRBJ2-1; the TCRdb call, TRBD2, lacks DNA for checking. Germline V CDR1 and CDR2: SGHAT, FQNNGV. The CDR3 is 18 amino acids. The CDR3 protein is CASSTNSLAASSYNEQFF.

J is TRBJ1-2 and V is TRBV18; TCRdb gives TRBD1 as the D gene, but with no DNA this cannot be confirmed. The germline V gene encodes CDR1 KGHSH and CDR2 LQKENI. The CDR3 length is 20 residues. CDR3: CASSPSRAGGFGSTSYGYTF. Variable domain in full (rest from reference TRBV18 and TRBJ1-2): NAGVMQNPRHLVRRRGQEARLRCSPMKGHSHVYWYRQLPEEGLKFMVYLQKENIIDESGMPKERFSAEFPKEGPSILRIQQVVRGDSAAYFCASSPSRAGGFGSTSYGYTFGSGTRLTVV.

The chain combines TRBV20-1 with TRBJ1-2; checking the TCRdb D call of TRBD1 is not possible without DNA. Germline values: CDR1 DFQATT, CDR2 SNEGSKA (reference sequence). The CDR3 has 16 residues. CDR3 residues: CSASGADRGGGYGYTF.

The chain recombines TRBV4-2 with TRBJ2-1; TCRdb picks TRBD2, but there is no DNA to check that call. The CDR3 extends over 12 amino acids. Looked up from germline, CDR1 is LGHNA and CDR2 is YNFKEQ. This CDR3 is CASSQESGEQFF.

The chain recombines TRBV7-8 with TRBJ1-6; checking the TCRdb D call of TRBD1 is not possible without DNA. CDR1 and CDR2 from the germline V gene are SGHVS and FQNEAQ. The CDR3 length is 15 residues. The chain's CDR3 is CASSLGDREPSPLHF.

The rearrangement joins TRBV28 to TRBJ1-2; without DNA, the TCRdb call of TRBD1 cannot be checked. The CDR3 is 13 amino acids. The V gene's germline CDR1 is MDHEN and CDR2 SYDVKM. CDR3: CASHQAGLYGYTF.

The chain links TRBV10-3 to TRBJ2-2; TCRdb proposes TRBD2, but this gene call is untestable without DNA. CDR3 length: 19 residues. Germline V CDR1 and CDR2: ENHRY, SYGVKD. CDR3 loop: CAISDPSGRAVSNTGELFF.